This TCR beta chain was observed in a study of CD8 T cells in ankylosing spondylitis. Study-wide results and caveats: For ankylosing spondylitis blood, a TCR beta motif of 7 to 9 highly homologous variants appeared characteristic. Reports of some motif variants in reactive arthritis synovial fluid and blood predate this one. Significant enrichment of disease-linked clones was reported in matched ankylosing spondylitis synovial fluid.

Each TCR beta library was made by quantitative 5'-RACE that incorporated molecular barcodes. Using its own MiXCR run on the 5' RACE reads, TCRdb lists one record per CDR3 protein. The table shows some 200,000 distinct CDR3 sequences, with roughly 13% occurring only once. The CDR3 loop spans 13 amino acids. Germline lookup yields CDR1 SQVTM and CDR2 ANQGSEA. This clonotype was found many times. Its antigen is unidentified. This TCR came from a male donor with ankylosing spondylitis or in good health (not recorded which). The sequencing input was blood, either unsorted or a sorted T cell fraction (not recorded which). V is TRBV29-1 and J is TRBJ2-7, with D possibly called TRBD1 or TRBD2 (5 bases each). CDR3 nucleotides: TGCAGTGTCGAAGGGACGGATTCCTACGAGCAGTACTTC. Residues: CSVEGTDSYEQYF.